A selection of T cell receptor beta chains follows, all from one sample in a study of T-cell memory formation after mild COVID-19. TCRdb used MiXCR to reprocess the 5' RACE reads, holding one entry per CDR3 protein. Of about 190,000 distinct CDR3 sequences detected, around 16% appear once; the ten largest clones hold 2.4%. What was sequenced was PBMCs or a T cell subset sorted from them (not recorded which). Receptors were obtained from an adult woman who had mild COVID-19 (a few samples of this study predate the infection). Cell type and time point are not known. Both conserved end residues are part of each CDR3. D genes are given only for firm matches. Clone size is given for some rows only: seen once, a few or many times, or a class if the clone is expanded.

clone_size	v_call	d_call	j_call	cdr3_length	cdr3_nt	cdr3_aa
-	TRBV18	TRBD1	TRBJ2-7	17	TGTGCCAGCTCACCACCAGTAGGCCAGGGGGTCTCCTACGAGCAGTACTTC	CASSPPVGQGVSYEQYF
few	TRBV7-2	TRBD2	TRBJ2-7	15	TGTGCCAGCAGCTCCAGCGGGGGGGCCTTCTACGAGCAGTACTTC	CASSSSGGAFYEQYF
few	TRBV6-1	-	TRBJ2-1	12	TGTGCCAGCAGTGTCTCCTACAATGAGCAGTTCTTC	CASSVSYNEQFF
few	TRBV5-5	-	TRBJ2-5	13	TGTGCCAGCAATGTCAGATCCCAAGAGACCCAGTACTTC	CASNVRSQETQYF
few	TRBV7-9	-	TRBJ1-3	16	TGTGCCAGCAGCTTAGCGCTCAGGTACTCTGGAAACACCATATATTTT	CASSLALRYSGNTIYF
-	TRBV7-8	-	TRBJ1-3	16	TGTGCCAGCAGCTTATTTGGCCGATCTAATGGAAACACCATATATTTT	CASSLFGRSNGNTIYF
-	TRBV28	-	TRBJ1-2	14	TGTGCCAGCAGTTTATCTGGGGGCAACTATGGCTACACCTTC	CASSLSGGNYGYTF
-	TRBV10-3	TRBD1	TRBJ1-2	14	TGTGCCATCAGTGATCCGGACAGGAACTATGGCTACACCTTC	CAISDPDRNYGYTF
-	TRBV4-1	TRBD1	TRBJ1-1	19	TGCGCCAGCAGCCAAGATCGGGACAGGGTAGTATCAAGGAACACTGAAGCTTTCTTT	CASSQDRDRVVSRNTEAFF
few	TRBV29-1	TRBD2	TRBJ2-1	16	TGCAGCGTAGGCCGGGGACTAGCCGCCACCTACAATGAGCAGTTCTTC	CSVGRGLAATYNEQFF
-	TRBV7-2	-	TRBJ2-7	12	TGTGCCAGCAGCCTCTACGTCGGCGAGCAGTACTTC	CASSLYVGEQYF
-	TRBV12-3/TRBV12-4	-	TRBJ1-2	15	TGTGCCAGCAGTCCGCCCAGGTTCAGGGGCTATGGCTACACCTTC	CASSPPRFRGYGYTF
few	TRBV20-1	-	TRBJ2-1	19	TGCAGTGCTAGAGCCACTTTTAAACCGGGACTGGGCTCCTACAATGAGCAGTTCTTC	CSARATFKPGLGSYNEQFF
few	TRBV12-3/TRBV12-4	-	TRBJ1-5	15	TGTGCCAGCAGCCAGGGGACGGTGGGTAATCAGCCCCAGCATTTT	CASSQGTVGNQPQHF
-	TRBV7-9	-	TRBJ2-2	12	TGTGTTGGGGCCTGGAACACCGGGGAGCTGTTTTTT	CVGAWNTGELFF
-	TRBV23-1	-	TRBJ2-1	21	TGCGCCAGCAGTCAATCCCGTCCCCGGAGAGTTTGTGGGAAGTCCTACAATGAGCAGTTCTTC	CASSQSRPRRVCGKSYNEQFF
-	TRBV6-5	TRBD1	TRBJ1-1	14	TGTGCCAGCAGCGGGGACAGGGCGAACACTGAAGCTTTCTTT	CASSGDRANTEAFF
few	TRBV6-5	-	TRBJ1-3	13	TGTGCCAGCAGCCGGACAACTGGAAACACCATATATTTT	CASSRTTGNTIYF
few	TRBV7-2	-	TRBJ1-2	15	TGTGCCAGCAGCTTAGACCGGGGGGCGCGATATGGCTACACCTTC	CASSLDRGARYGYTF